These T cell receptor beta chains were read from a single sample in a study of blood T cell repertoires in COVID-19. The assay was immunoSEQ multiplex PCR, and TCRdb's table has in-frame clones only and misses some. In the table there are 300,000 to 400,000 clones, 91% of which are singletons. The source material was peripheral blood. These receptors all stem from a woman aged 18-30 years who had recovered from COVID-19. Both conserved end residues are part of each CDR3. D genes are given only for firm matches. The listing skips clone size in some rows; elsewhere it reads once, few, many or a size class.

d_call clone_size cdr3_length j_call v_call cdr3_nt cdr3_aa
TRBD1 NA 16 TRBJ2-2 TRBV6-2/TRBV6-3 TGTGCCAGCAGTTACCGGACAGGCGTGAACACCGGGGAGCTGTTTTTT CASSYRTGVNTGELFF
TRBD2 NA 15 TRBJ2-1 TRBV9 TGTGCCAGCAGCGTAGGTAGCGGGAGGCTTGATGAGCAGTTCTTC CASSVGSGRLDEQFF
TRBD2 NA 19 TRBJ2-1 TRBV7-9 TGTGCCAGCAGCTTGCTCCGTGGGTCCCCCAGCGGGGGGAGGGGGGAGCAGTTCTTC CASSLLRGSPSGGRGEQFF
NA few 16 TRBJ1-3 TRBV30 TGTGCCTGGAGTGTACCGCAGGCCAGGCCTCCGAACACCATATATTTT CAWSVPQARPPNTIYF
NA NA 13 TRBJ2-1 TRBV12-3/TRBV12-4 TGTGCCAGCAGTTTACCCCCAGTGTATGAGCAGTTCTTC CASSLPPVYEQFF
NA NA 16 TRBJ1-2 TRBV20-1 TGCAGTGCTAGTAATCCTCAGGGATATACCGGCTATGGCTACACCTTC CSASNPQGYTGYGYTF
NA NA 15 TRBJ2-5 TRBV7-9 TGTGCCGGCCGACTTGGAGGCAGTAACCAAGAGACCCAGTACTTC CAGRLGGSNQETQYF
NA once 14 TRBJ1-1 TRBV4-1 TGCGCCAGCAGCCAACTAATCCGGAACACTGAAGCTTTCTTT CASSQLIRNTEAFF
NA NA 14 TRBJ1-4 TRBV2 TGTGCCAGCACTACGACAGTAGTCAATGAAAAACTGTTTTTT CASTTTVVNEKLFF
NA NA 15 TRBJ1-1 TRBV28 TGTGCCAGCAGTTCCCCCCCAGGGAGGGACACTGAAGCTTTCTTT CASSSPPGRDTEAFF
TRBD2 NA 15 TRBJ2-5 TRBV7-2 TGTGCCAGCAGCTTAGGACTAGCGCGGTGGGAGACCCAGTACTTC CASSLGLARWETQYF
NA NA 12 TRBJ2-1 TRBV6-2/TRBV6-3 TGTGCCAGCAGTCAGCGGGTCGATGAGCAGTTCTTC CASSQRVDEQFF
TRBD1 NA 15 TRBJ1-2 TRBV14 TGTGCCAGCAGCCCCACGCAGACAGGGGTGTATGGCTACACCTTC CASSPTQTGVYGYTF
TRBD1 NA 14 TRBJ1-3 TRBV28 TGTGCCAGCAGTCGTAAGGGGGCTACAAACACCATATATTTT CASSRKGATNTIYF
NA NA 16 TRBJ2-5 TRBV7-2 TGTGCCAGCAGCTCCCCAGATGGTTTTCGTCAAGAGACCCAGTACTTC CASSSPDGFRQETQYF
TRBD1 NA 15 TRBJ2-5 TRBV6-5 TGTGCCAGCAGAGGATGGACAGGGGCTGGGGAGACCCAGTACTTC CASRGWTGAGETQYF
TRBD1 NA 14 TRBJ1-5 TRBV24-1 TGTGCCACCAGTCAACAGGGGGCGCATCAGCCCCAGCATTTT CATSQQGAHQPQHF
TRBD1 NA 13 TRBJ1-1 TRBV19 TGTGCCAGTAGTAGGACAGGGGGCACTGAAGCTTTCTTT CASSRTGGTEAFF
TRBD2 once 16 TRBJ2-5 TRBV5-6 TGTGCCAGCAGCTTGGGGCAGCGGGAGGTTAAAGAGACCCAGTACTTC CASSLGQREVKETQYF
TRBD1 NA 16 TRBJ1-2 TRBV19 TGTGCCAGTAGCACCATCACGGGACAGGGCGGCTATGGCTACACCTTC CASSTITGQGGYGYTF
TRBD2 NA 17 TRBJ2-1 TRBV10-3 TGTGCCATCAGTGCGCGACTAGCGGGAGGGTCCTACAATGAGCAGTTCTTC CAISARLAGGSYNEQFF
TRBD1 NA 14 TRBJ2-1 TRBV6-2/TRBV6-3 TGTGCCAGCAGTTCCCGGGACAGGGGCAATGAGCAGTTCTTC CASSSRDRGNEQFF
TRBD2 once 16 TRBJ2-1 TRBV14 TGTGCCAGCAGCCAGGGACTAGCGGGAGGAATGAATGAGCAGTTCTTC CASSQGLAGGMNEQFF
NA NA 15 TRBJ2-3 TRBV7-9 TGTGCCAGCAGCTTAGCCTCTTTGACTTTCGATACGCAGTATTTT CASSLASLTFDTQYF
NA few 13 TRBJ1-5 TRBV11-2 TGTGCCAGCAGCTTTTATAGCAATCAGCCCCAGCATTTT CASSFYSNQPQHF
TRBD1 NA 16 TRBJ2-1 TRBV5-1 TGCGCCAGCAGCACCGGGACAGGGGTATTACGGAATGAGCAGTTCTTC CASSTGTGVLRNEQFF
TRBD1 NA 15 TRBJ1-5 TRBV6-5 TGTGCCAGCAGTCGGACAGGGAACGACGGTCAGCCCCAGCATTTT CASSRTGNDGQPQHF
TRBD1 NA 14 TRBJ2-2 TRBV6-5 TGTGCCAGCAGGGGGGGACAGGTAGCCGGGGAGCTGTTTTTT CASRGGQVAGELFF
TRBD2 once 15 TRBJ2-2 TRBV6-5 TGTGCCAGCAGAACTGGACTAGCGGGACACGGGGAGCTGTTTTTT CASRTGLAGHGELFF
TRBD1 NA 13 TRBJ2-2 TRBV6-5 TGTGCCAGCAGTCCACAGGGGAACGGGGAGCTGTTTTTT CASSPQGNGELFF
NA NA 14 TRBJ1-5 TRBV12-5 TGTGCTAGTGGTTTGGCCCCTTCGTATCAGCCCCAGCATTTT CASGLAPSYQPQHF
NA NA 14 TRBJ1-2 TRBV19 TGTGCCAGTAGTATGAACAGGGACGAGAATGGCTACACCTTC CASSMNRDENGYTF
TRBD2 NA 17 TRBJ2-3 TRBV28 TGTGCCAGCAGGGATCCCTTTACTAGCGCGGACACAGATACGCAGTATTTT CASRDPFTSADTDTQYF
NA NA 14 TRBJ1-5 TRBV6-2/TRBV6-3 TGTGCCAGCAGTTATCAGGGGTCGTATCAGCCCCAGCATTTT CASSYQGSYQPQHF